What follows are 20 T cell receptor beta chains derived from one specimen sequenced in a study of blood T cell repertoires in COVID-19. Method: immunoSEQ multiplex PCR; TCRdb's copy keeps in-frame clones and lacks some. The sample consists of about 160,000 clones, about 88% of them appearing once. What was sequenced was PBMCs or T cells enriched from blood (not recorded which). These receptor sequences come from a woman in her forties or fifties who had recovered from COVID-19.

This chain joins TRBV5-1 and TRBJ2-3, with 10 bases that match TRBD2. Looked up from germline, CDR1 is SGHRS and CDR2 is YFSETQ. The CDR3 consists of 16 residues. Trimming removed 5 bases from V and 7 bases from J; junction bases left unmatched: 13. The CDR3 nucleotides are TGCGCCAGCAGTACCGTGGAGGCTAGCGGGAGTAATACGCAGTATTTT. Translation gives CASSTVEASGSNTQYF.

V and J are TRBV7-9 and TRBJ1-5; 8 bases line up with TRBD1. V lost 5 bases to trimming and J lost 5 bases; unmatched junction nucleotides: 8. The CDR3 has 15 residues. Germline V CDR1 and CDR2: SEHNR, FQNEAQ (reference sequence). The CDR3 region is CASSLTGGLDQPQHF. Here the CDR3 DNA reads TGTGCCAGCAGCCTAACAGGGGGACTCGATCAGCCCCAGCATTTT.

V gene TRBV5-1 combines with J gene TRBJ1-5; the D gene is possibly TRBD1 (5 bases). The CDR3 has 15 amino acids. Per the germline V gene, CDR1 is SGHRS and CDR2 is YFSETQ. V lost 4 bases and J 5 bases, leaving 16 bases between the germline ends. The CDR3 sequence is CASSPQSGADQPQHF. CDR3 DNA: TGCGCCAGCAGCCCCCAAAGCGGGGCAGATCAGCCCCAGCATTTT.

V is TRBV7-9 and J is TRBJ1-1; a possible D gene is TRBD1 (5 bases). The CDR3 sequence is 15 residues long. Per germline, CDR1 SEHNR and CDR2 FQNEAQ (reference sequence). Between the trimmed V and J ends, which lost 0 bases and 2 bases, there was a span of 10 bases. The CDR3 region is CASSLAQGSNTEAFF. The CDR3 nucleotides are TGTGCCAGCAGCTTAGCCCAGGGCTCAAACACTGAAGCTTTCTTT.

The chain recombines TRBV11-3 with TRBJ2-1, with 8 positions matching TRBD2. This CDR3 spans 17 amino acids. Trimming removed 1 base from V and 9 bases from J; junction bases left unmatched: 14. Germline CDR1 SGHNT, CDR2 YENEEA. The CDR3 DNA reads TGTGCCAGCAGCTTAGTTGGGTACGGAGCGGGAGAGGGTGAGCAGTTCTTC. As protein: CASSLVGYGAGEGEQFF.

The rearrangement joins TRBV30 to TRBJ2-3; TRBD1 matches at 9 bases. CDR1 is GTSNPN and CDR2 is SVGIG in the germline V gene (reference sequence). Trimming at V came to 5 bases and at J to 4 bases, leaving 1 base not matched to a gene. The CDR3 runs to 12 residues. The chain's CDR3 is CAWGTGSDTQYF. CDR3 DNA sequence: TGTGCCTGGGGGACAGGGTCAGATACGCAGTATTTT.

This sequence joins TRBV6-5 and TRBJ1-4; tentatively, D is TRBD1 (5 bases). V was shortened by 8 bases and J by 8 bases, with 12 bases between the two germline ends. Germline V CDR1 and CDR2: MNHEY, SVGAGI. The CDR3 loop spans 12 amino acids. CDR3: CASEPEGEKLFF. The CDR3 DNA reads TGTGCCAGCGAGCCGGAGGGGGAAAAACTGTTTTTT.

The V gene is TRBV9, the J gene TRBJ1-2; TRBD1 is a possible D gene (6 bases). This CDR3 region has 15 residues. Germline lookup yields CDR1 SGDLS and CDR2 YYNGEE. Trimming left V 5 bases short and J 0 bases short, with 14 bases between. As DNA, the CDR3 is TGTGCCAGCAGGGACAGAGGGGGAGCTAACTATGGCTACACCTTC. It codes for CASRDRGGANYGYTF.

J is TRBJ1-2 and V is TRBV4-2; TRBD1 agrees at 9 bases. Looked up from germline, CDR1 is LGHNA and CDR2 is YNFKEQ. CDR3 length equals 16 residues. The V and J ends lost 3 bases and 5 bases, in that order; junction bases with no gene match: 10. The CDR3: CASSQRPGQGWYGYTF. The CDR3 DNA sequence: TGTGCCAGCAGCCAGCGACCGGGACAGGGATGGTATGGCTACACCTTC.

The V and J genes are TRBV6-4 and TRBJ1-2; no definite D call. Germline V gene lookup returns CDR1 MRHNA and CDR2 SNTAGT. Trimming pared 6 bases from V and 8 bases from J, leaving 16 bases between. The CDR3 covers 13 residues. CDR3 region: CASRASGEGGYTF. Written as DNA, the CDR3 is TGTGCCAGCAGGGCGTCCGGGGAAGGCGGCTACACCTTC.

The chain is built from TRBV11-3 and TRBJ1-6, with 8 bases lining up with TRBD1. V was pared by 5 bases and J by 6 bases, with 12 bases of the junction left unmatched. The length of the CDR3 is 17 residues. Germline CDR1 and CDR2: SGHNT and YENEEA. The CDR3 sequence is CASSRQGQAKLNSPLHF. CDR3 DNA: TGTGCCAGCAGCCGGCAGGGACAGGCGAAACTTAATTCACCCCTCCACTTT.

The chain uses TRBV2 and TRBJ2-1; 7 nucleotides line up with TRBD2. This CDR3 is 15 amino acids long. Germline CDR1 is SNHLY and CDR2 is FYNNEI. With V trimmed by 5 bases and J by 10 bases, 14 bases remained unmatched. CDR3 in DNA: TGTGCCAGCAGTAAGGAGGGAGGGCCTATTCCCGAGCAGTTCTTC. Its translation is CASSKEGGPIPEQFF.

The V and J genes are TRBV28 and TRBJ2-7, with 7 bases that match TRBD1. The CDR3 sequence is 15 residues long. Germline V CDR1 and CDR2: MDHEN, SYDVKM. Germline trimming cut 6 bases from V and 3 bases from J; bases unmatched to any gene: 11. CDR3 in DNA: TGTGCCAGCAGCCTCGTGACAGGGTGGGACTACGAGCAGTACTTC. Protein: CASSLVTGWDYEQYF.

The V call is TRBV7-2, the J call TRBJ1-5; 7 nucleotides line up with TRBD1. The CDR3 extends over 15 amino acids. V dropped 0 bases and J dropped 3; count of bases not matched to a gene: 2. Per the germline V gene, CDR1 is SGHTA and CDR2 is FQGNSA. The CDR3 here is CASSLAGQSNQPQHF. The CDR3 nucleotides are TGTGCCAGCAGCTTAGCGGGACAGTCCAATCAGCCCCAGCATTTT.

This sequence joins TRBV3-1 (or the pseudogene TRBV3-2) and TRBJ2-3; tentative D call: TRBD2 (6 bases). This CDR3 has 18 amino acids. Looked up from germline, CDR1 is LGHDT and CDR2 is YNNKEL (reference sequence). V dropped 3 bases and J dropped 2 bases, with 21 bases sitting between them. The CDR3 DNA reads as TGTGCCAGCAGCCAGACCCTGGTTGGCGGGATGGTCACAGATACGCAGTATTTT. This translates into CASSQTLVGGMVTDTQYF.

The rearrangement joins TRBV27 to TRBJ2-3; 10 bases agree with TRBD1. The germline V gene has CDR1 MNHEY and CDR2 SMNVEV (reference sequence). Trimming at V came to 6 bases and at J to 2 bases, leaving 5 bases not matched to a gene. The CDR3 is 15 residues long. The DNA for the CDR3 is TGTGCCAGCAGGGAGGGACAGGGGATCACAGATACGCAGTATTTT. Its protein product is CASREGQGITDTQYF.

The V and J genes are TRBV5-1 and TRBJ2-1, with a weak D call TRBD1 (6 bases). The CDR3 consists of 14 residues. V lost 5 bases and J lost 8, with 17 bases in between. CDR1 SGHRS and CDR2 YFSETQ come from the germline V gene. The CDR3 protein is CASSQGILIHEQFF. CDR3 in DNA: TGCGCCAGCAGTCAGGGGATCTTGATACATGAGCAGTTCTTC.

V usage is TRBV2 and J usage is TRBJ1-6, with TRBD1 identical over 9 bases. CDR1 and CDR2 (germline): SNHLY, FYNNEI. The CDR3 sequence is 16 residues long. V dropped 8 bases and J dropped 9; count of bases not matched to a gene: 14. CDR3 sequence: CASVGTGSLSTSPLHF. The CDR3 region has the DNA TGTGCCAGCGTAGGGACAGGGTCGTTGTCTACTTCACCCCTCCACTTT.

The rearrangement joins TRBV11-3 to TRBJ2-1; 13 positions match TRBD2. The CDR3 is 16 amino acids. Looked up from germline, CDR1 is SGHNT and CDR2 is YENEEA. The J segment lost 12 bases and the V segment lost 1 base, leaving 9 bases of the junction unmatched. The CDR3 DNA is TGTGCCAGCAGCTTAGTTTTGGGACTAGCGGGATTGAGGCAGTTCTTC. Translation: CASSLVLGLAGLRQFF.

This clone was found once. The CDR3 nucleotides read TGTGCCAGCAGTTATCGACTAGCGGGTCCCAAGGGGCAGTTCTTC. This codes for CASSYRLAGPKGQFF. V usage is TRBV6-2 or TRBV6-3 and J usage is TRBJ2-1; TRBD2 matches 10 bases. The CDR3 consists of 15 residues. After removal of 3 bases from V and 12 bases from J, the junction contained 11 bases not matched to a gene. CDR1 and CDR2 from the germline V gene are MNHEY and SVGEGT.